This TCR beta chain was sequenced during a study of blood T cell repertoires in COVID-19. Study-wide background: COVID-19 samples, acute and convalescent, were from the United States, Italy and Spain.

Enrollees, roughly 18 to 90 years old, lived in about two dozen US areas. Cohort 3 recovered donors had two negative PCRs, clearance, or symptom resolution. Germline V lookup: CDR1 SGHTS, CDR2 YDEGEE. Trimming left V 3 bases short and J 7 bases short, with 11 bases between. CDR3 length: 13 residues. Source study methods: Amplifying reference gene primers gave estimates of nucleated cell counts. Assay: immunoSEQ multiplex PCR; the TCRdb copy retains only in-frame clones and omits some. The DNA was the basis for D and trimming; V, J and clone size are from that table. The sample records some 320,000 clones, roughly nine tenths being singletons.

J is TRBJ1-5 and V is TRBV5-8; D call uncertain. The clonotype was recovered from a man aged 55 to 70 who had recovered from COVID-19. Sequencing input: PBMCs or T cells enriched from blood (not recorded which). In nucleotides, the CDR3 is TGTGCCAGCAGCTCAACAAACTACCAGCCCCAGCATTTT. Translating it yields CASSSTNYQPQHF. The entire variable domain, with the rest obtained from reference TRBV5-8 and TRBJ1-5, is as follows: EAGVTQSPTHLIKTRGQQATLRCSPISGHTSVYWYQQALGLGLQFLLWYDEGEERNRGNFPPRFSGRQFPNYSSELNVNALELEDSALYLCASSSTNYQPQHFGDGTRLSIL.